The rows below give T cell receptor beta chains drawn from one sample of a study of shared clonotypes between healthy human individuals. Some clones are missing from TCRdb's copy, which holds only in-frame ones; the method was immunoSEQ multiplex PCR. The sample yields around 1,000,000 clones, roughly 80% seen once. Sequenced material: memory CD4+ T cells from PBMCs. The receptors come from a man aged 18-30 years in good health. Some clones in this sample may be carry-over from other donors' samples. Both conserved end residues are part of each CDR3. Each record gives: clone size, D gene, J gene, CDR3 length, V gene, CDR3 protein, CDR3 DNA. The D gene is left open where the match is weak. Expanded clones are given a class, and other clones once, few, many or no size at all.

>-|-|TRBJ2-7|13|TRBV28
CASSLGQTFGQYF
TGTGCCAGCAGTTTAGGTCAGACCTTTGGGCAGTACTTC
>-|TRBD2|TRBJ2-1|14|TRBV6-6
CASSYEAGDNEQFF
TGTGCCAGCAGTTACGAGGCGGGAGACAATGAGCAGTTCTTC
>-|-|TRBJ2-2|14|TRBV6-1
CATFLLRGVGELFF
TGTGCCACCTTTCTCCTGAGGGGTGTCGGGGAGCTGTTTTTT
>-|-|TRBJ2-1|12|TRBV29-1
CSVHPGRGEQFF
TGCAGCGTCCACCCCGGGCGGGGTGAGCAGTTCTTC
>few|-|TRBJ2-7|11|TRBV4-3
CASSQGHEQYF
TGCGCCAGCAGCCAGGGACACGAGCAGTACTTC
>-|-|TRBJ1-3|13|TRBV11-2
CASSPIGWDTIYF
TGTGCCAGCAGCCCCATCGGGTGGGACACCATATATTTT
>-|-|TRBJ1-4|17|TRBV7-9
CASSWGRRALEYEKLFF
TGTGCCAGCAGCTGGGGACGTAGGGCCTTGGAGTATGAAAAACTGTTTTTT
>many|TRBD1|TRBJ1-5|14|TRBV19
CASSWTGAGQPQHF
TGTGCCAGTAGTTGGACAGGGGCGGGTCAGCCCCAGCATTTT
>-|TRBD2|TRBJ2-3|15|TRBV6-5
CASSLAGDLADTQYF
TGTGCCAGCAGCTTGGCGGGAGATCTCGCAGATACGCAGTATTTT
>-|-|TRBJ2-7|14|TRBV18
CASSPPLRNYEQYF
TGTGCCAGCTCACCACCATTGCGCAATTACGAGCAGTACTTC
>-|-|TRBJ1-5|12|TRBV28
CAGGRSNQPQHF
TGTGCCGGGGGACGGAGCAATCAGCCCCAGCATTTT
>-|TRBD1|TRBJ1-2|14|TRBV15
CATSPRQGSGGYTF
TGTGCCACCAGCCCCCGACAGGGTTCGGGCGGCTACACCTTC
>-|-|TRBJ1-1|11|TRBV14
CASSQGGLAFF
TGTGCCAGCAGCCAAGGGGGGCTTGCTTTCTTT
>-|-|TRBJ2-7|13|TRBV19
CASSGGNNYEQYF
TGTGCCAGTAGTGGTGGTAACAACTACGAGCAGTACTTC
>-|-|TRBJ2-5|11|TRBV2
CASSPLETQYF
TGTGCCAGCAGCCCTCTGGAGACCCAGTACTTC
>few|-|TRBJ1-3|14|TRBV11-2
CASSLQREGNTIYF
TGTGCCAGCAGCTTACAGAGGGAGGGAAACACCATATATTTT
>-|-|TRBJ1-1|13|TRBV6-5
CAICTGVGTEAFF
TGTGCCATTTGTACGGGGGTAGGCACTGAAGCTTTCTTT
>-|TRBD2|TRBJ2-7|14|TRBV10-3
CAISPTSGIYEQYF
TGTGCCATCAGCCCGACTAGCGGGATTTACGAGCAGTACTTC
>once|-|TRBJ2-7|15|TRBV28
CASSPHDRYLREQYF
TGTGCCAGCAGTCCTCACGACAGGTACCTACGGGAGCAGTACTTC
>many|TRBD1|TRBJ2-5|15|TRBV4-1
CASSQGQLSKETQYF
TGCGCCAGCAGCCAGGGACAGCTTTCAAAAGAGACCCAGTACTTC
>-|-|TRBJ2-1|16|TRBV15
CATSRELESTYNEQFF
TGTGCCACCAGCAGGGAACTAGAATCTACCTACAATGAGCAGTTCTTC
>-|TRBD1|TRBJ1-1|14|TRBV7-8
CASSLQGAGTEAFF
TGTGCCAGCAGCCTACAGGGGGCTGGGACTGAAGCTTTCTTT
>-|-|TRBJ1-1|15|TRBV28
CASSLKKGGNTEAFF
TGTGCCAGCAGTTTAAAAAAAGGCGGGAACACTGAAGCTTTCTTT
>-|TRBD2|TRBJ2-7|15|TRBV7-2
CASSLRGLAGSEQYF
TGTGCCAGCAGCTTACGGGGACTAGCGGGGTCCGAGCAGTACTTC
>-|TRBD1|TRBJ2-7|13|TRBV25-1
CASRRTGGVEQYF
TGTGCCAGCAGACGGACAGGGGGCGTCGAGCAGTACTTC
>-|TRBD2|TRBJ2-7|17|TRBV7-9
CASSLKASGYDPYEQYF
TGTGCCAGCAGCTTGAAGGCTAGCGGCTACGATCCCTACGAGCAGTACTTC
>-|TRBD1|TRBJ1-1|11|TRBV6-5
CASSTQGTAFF
TGTGCCAGCAGTACACAGGGGACGGCTTTCTTT
>few|-|TRBJ2-4|14|TRBV1
CTSSQGGAKNIQYF
TGCACCAGCAGCCAAGGTGGAGCCAAAAACATTCAGTACTTC
>-|-|TRBJ2-1|15|TRBV7-3
CASSLGVGLYNEQFF
TGTGCCAGCAGCTTAGGTGTGGGGTTATACAATGAGCAGTTCTTC
>few|-|TRBJ1-2|14|TRBV6-5
CASSYSGGNYGYTF
TGTGCCAGCAGTTACTCAGGGGGTAACTATGGCTACACCTTC
>-|-|TRBJ1-4|14|TRBV4-2
CASSPGVQLEKLFF
TGTGCCAGCAGCCCAGGGGTGCAACTCGAAAAACTGTTTTTT
>few|-|TRBJ2-5|12|TRBV5-4
CASNVAGETQYF
TGTGCCAGCAACGTCGCGGGAGAGACCCAGTACTTC
>-|-|TRBJ2-5|16|TRBV11-2
CASSQIQGHTTETQYF
TGTGCCAGCAGCCAGATCCAGGGGCATACTACAGAGACCCAGTACTTC
>-|-|TRBJ1-2|12|TRBV28
CASRSFNYGYTF
TGTGCCAGCAGGAGTTTTAACTATGGCTACACCTTC
>-|-|TRBJ1-1|13|TRBV7-2
CASSFGPITEAFF
TGTGCCAGCAGCTTCGGACCCATCACTGAAGCTTTCTTT